Listed below are T cell receptor beta chains from one sample, sequenced in a study of T cell responses to AZD1222 COVID-19 vaccine. Produced via immunoSEQ multiplex PCR; TCRdb's table is partial and in-frame only. The profile shows about 110,000 clones, roughly 89% of them singletons. Material: peripheral blood, obtained on day 0 of MenACWY control vaccination. The source of these receptors is an adult in good health. Each CDR3 is given with its conserved first and last residue. The order of the fields is clone size, V gene, J gene, D gene, CDR3 protein, CDR3 DNA. D genes are given only for firm matches. Clone size is stated in some rows and not others, as once, few, many or a class when expanded.

NA	TRBV3-1/TRBV3-2	TRBJ2-1	TRBD2	CASSQRRGGWNNEQFF	TGTGCCAGCAGCCAGAGGCGGGGGGGATGGAACAATGAGCAGTTCTTC
NA	TRBV11-2	TRBJ2-7	NA	CASSFETLVHEQYF	TGTGCCAGCAGCTTTGAGACGCTTGTACACGAGCAGTACTTC
few	TRBV11-2	TRBJ1-3	NA	CASSSRGGSSGNTIYF	TGTGCCAGCAGCTCCCGGGGGGGGAGCTCTGGAAACACCATATATTTT
NA	TRBV15	TRBJ2-3	TRBD2	CATSPIPGGTDTQYF	TGTGCCACCAGCCCCATCCCCGGGGGGACAGATACGCAGTATTTT
NA	TRBV5-1	TRBJ1-2	NA	CASSPPNREDYGYTF	TGCGCCAGCAGCCCCCCAAACAGGGAGGACTATGGCTACACCTTC
NA	TRBV5-1	TRBJ2-7	TRBD2	CASSGTSGGAFFYEQYF	TGCGCCAGCAGTGGGACTAGCGGGGGGGCCTTTTTCTACGAGCAGTACTTC
once	TRBV7-2	TRBJ1-5	TRBD1	CASSLEVGTAREPQHF	TGTGCCAGCAGCTTAGAGGTTGGGACAGCGCGGGAGCCCCAGCATTTT
NA	TRBV7-6	TRBJ2-3	NA	CASSPVLWTTDTQYF	TGTGCCAGCAGCCCCGTTTTATGGACCACAGATACGCAGTATTTT
NA	TRBV5-1	TRBJ2-5	NA	CASSLSPSNPPQETQYF	TGCGCCAGCAGCTTGAGCCCCTCGAACCCACCTCAAGAGACCCAGTACTTC
NA	TRBV5-1	TRBJ1-1	NA	CASSLGGGRTEAFF	TGCGCCAGCAGCTTGGGAGGGGGAAGGACTGAAGCTTTCTTT
NA	TRBV27	TRBJ2-2	NA	CASRIGTGELFF	TGTGCCAGCAGAATCGGTACCGGGGAGCTGTTTTTT